This T cell receptor beta chain was identified in a study of cytomegalovirus exposure and HLA in healthy donors. Study results and limitations: Equally common other TCR beta chains were less clonally expanded than HLA-associated ones, a later analysis found. The authors later found most CMV-associated TCR beta chains appeared HLA-restricted.

Notes on this clone: The antigen remains unidentified.

The PCR employed 60 Vbeta primers together with 13 Jbeta primers. Using immunoSEQ multiplex PCR, the repertoire was profiled, and TCRdb retains in-frame clones only, with some absent. The repertoire holds 90,000 to 100,000 clones, roughly two thirds seen once, with 1.2% in the top ten. What was sequenced was PBMCs. This clonotype was obtained from a female donor in good health and CMV-seronegative.

The CDR3 loop reads CASSFDIAGNSYEQYF. The CDR3 DNA sequence: TGTGCCAGCAGCTTTGACATAGCGGGGAACTCCTACGAGCAGTACTTC. The V gene is TRBV11-1, the J gene TRBJ2-7; TRBD2 aligns across 8 bases. The CDR3 has 16 amino acids. V lost 3 bases to trimming and J lost 0 bases; unmatched junction nucleotides: 7. Germline CDR1 and CDR2: SGHAT and FQDESV (reference sequence).